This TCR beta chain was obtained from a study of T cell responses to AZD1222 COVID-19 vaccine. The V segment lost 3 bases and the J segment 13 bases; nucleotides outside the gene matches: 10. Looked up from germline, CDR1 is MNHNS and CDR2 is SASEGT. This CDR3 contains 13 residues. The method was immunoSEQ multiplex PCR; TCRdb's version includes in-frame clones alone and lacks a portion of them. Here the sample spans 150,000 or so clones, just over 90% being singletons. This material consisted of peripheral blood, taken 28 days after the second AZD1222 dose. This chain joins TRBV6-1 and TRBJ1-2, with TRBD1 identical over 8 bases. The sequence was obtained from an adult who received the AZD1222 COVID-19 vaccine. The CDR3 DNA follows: TGTGCCAGCAGTGACACCCACCGGACAGGGCCCACCTTC. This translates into CASSDTHRTGPTF.